This entry describes one T cell receptor (beta chain). Its antigen is currently unknown. Data came from immunoSEQ multiplex PCR; TCRdb stores just in-frame clones and leaves some out. The sample consists of about 110,000 clones, over 75% of them appearing once. This entry is derived from a study of T cell responses to AZD1222 COVID-19 vaccine. Study-wide points: Repertoires in all cases were sampled only once the peak T cell response had passed. A reported finding is that nearly half of spike-specific TCRs target unmutated variant regions.

The sequence was collected from an adult in good health. The material sequenced was peripheral blood, taken on day 0 of MenACWY control vaccination.

DNA of the CDR3: TGTGCCAGCAGCTCCGCCGGACGGATCTATGGCTACACCTTC. This translates into CASSSAGRIYGYTF. This chain uses TRBV5-8 with TRBJ1-2; no firm D call. The CDR3 contains 14 residues. Trimming removed 3 bases from V and 4 bases from J, with 13 bases in between. Germline CDR1 reads SGHTS; CDR2 reads YDEGEE.